This T cell receptor beta chain derives from a study of circulating and synovial CD4+ cells in juvenile arthritis. Of note for this clone: Its antigen remains unidentified.

Study-wide points: Compared with bulk blood, circulating pathogenic-like lymphocytes shared substantially more CDR3 sequences with synovial T cells. Deeper sequencing increased measured overlap with synovial clonotypes. Diversity here was lower than in bulk blood CD4 cells. Traditional Vbeta family usage analysis missed the pathogenic-like versus bulk difference.

Sequencing was performed with immunoSEQ multiplex PCR; in TCRdb, only in-frame clones are kept and a portion is missing. The profile covers 25,000 to 35,000 clones, with just over 90% appearing a single time and about 3% taken by the ten largest. Sequencing used CD4+ T cells from blood. The sequence was collected from a human donor with juvenile idiopathic arthritis.

The DNA of the CDR3 is TGTGCCAGTAAACACTTATCATCGGAGGGTAAGGACACTGAAGCTTTCTTT. Translating gives CASKHLSSEGKDTEAFF. V gene TRBV21-1 combines with J gene TRBJ1-1. TRBV21-1 is given as a pseudogene. The CDR3 loop spans 17 amino acids.